The clone carrying this TCR beta chain was counted only a few times. Its antigen is undetermined. The data originate from a study of T cell repertoires in cytomegalovirus infection. TCRdb re-called the reads with MiXCR, one entry per CDR3 protein. The profile shows 150,000 to 200,000 distinct CDR3 sequences, roughly a fifth of them singletons. Germline V CDR1 and CDR2: DFQATT, SNEGSKA (reference sequence). V was trimmed by 7 bases and J by 8 bases, leaving 11 bases between them. This CDR3 comprises 10 residues. Study findings and constraints: In two of eight donors, the top clonotype was HLA-C-restricted CMV-specific. Frequencies of public TCR beta families were cumulated, and this identified carriers of CMV plus the relevant HLA.

What was sequenced was PBMCs. The clonotype comes from a human donor in good health (CMV status not recorded). Some clones in this sample may be carry-over from other donors' samples. The V call is TRBV20-1, the J call TRBJ1-1; the D gene is possibly TRBD1 (6 bases). CDR3 sequence (DNA): TGCAGTGTATGGGGGGCGGAAGCTTTCTTT. Amino acid sequence: CSVWGAEAFF.